This T cell receptor beta chain originates from a study of blood T cell repertoires in COVID-19. Whole-study context: COVID-19 samples from acute and convalescent phases originated in the United States, Italy and Spain.

In the original workflow: Reference gene primer amplification gave nucleated cell count estimates. Assay: immunoSEQ multiplex PCR; the TCRdb copy retains only in-frame clones and omits some. V, J and clone size are taken as reported in that table, and D and trimming were inferred from the DNA itself. The table shows about 160,000 clones, with roughly 79% occurring only once. CDR3 size: 18 residues. Germline assignment: CDR1 MNHEY and CDR2 SVGEGT. The V gene lost 2 bases and the J gene lost 0 bases, with 17 bases spanning the gap. This sequence was found in a woman older than 75 with acute or convalescent COVID-19. The chain joins TRBV6-2 or TRBV6-3 to TRBJ2-1, with D perhaps TRBD1 (5 bases). Sample: peripheral blood. The chain's CDR3 is CASSYAPALGVSYNEQFF. DNA for the CDR3: TGTGCCAGCAGTTACGCACCGGCCCTAGGGGTCTCCTACAATGAGCAGTTCTTC.